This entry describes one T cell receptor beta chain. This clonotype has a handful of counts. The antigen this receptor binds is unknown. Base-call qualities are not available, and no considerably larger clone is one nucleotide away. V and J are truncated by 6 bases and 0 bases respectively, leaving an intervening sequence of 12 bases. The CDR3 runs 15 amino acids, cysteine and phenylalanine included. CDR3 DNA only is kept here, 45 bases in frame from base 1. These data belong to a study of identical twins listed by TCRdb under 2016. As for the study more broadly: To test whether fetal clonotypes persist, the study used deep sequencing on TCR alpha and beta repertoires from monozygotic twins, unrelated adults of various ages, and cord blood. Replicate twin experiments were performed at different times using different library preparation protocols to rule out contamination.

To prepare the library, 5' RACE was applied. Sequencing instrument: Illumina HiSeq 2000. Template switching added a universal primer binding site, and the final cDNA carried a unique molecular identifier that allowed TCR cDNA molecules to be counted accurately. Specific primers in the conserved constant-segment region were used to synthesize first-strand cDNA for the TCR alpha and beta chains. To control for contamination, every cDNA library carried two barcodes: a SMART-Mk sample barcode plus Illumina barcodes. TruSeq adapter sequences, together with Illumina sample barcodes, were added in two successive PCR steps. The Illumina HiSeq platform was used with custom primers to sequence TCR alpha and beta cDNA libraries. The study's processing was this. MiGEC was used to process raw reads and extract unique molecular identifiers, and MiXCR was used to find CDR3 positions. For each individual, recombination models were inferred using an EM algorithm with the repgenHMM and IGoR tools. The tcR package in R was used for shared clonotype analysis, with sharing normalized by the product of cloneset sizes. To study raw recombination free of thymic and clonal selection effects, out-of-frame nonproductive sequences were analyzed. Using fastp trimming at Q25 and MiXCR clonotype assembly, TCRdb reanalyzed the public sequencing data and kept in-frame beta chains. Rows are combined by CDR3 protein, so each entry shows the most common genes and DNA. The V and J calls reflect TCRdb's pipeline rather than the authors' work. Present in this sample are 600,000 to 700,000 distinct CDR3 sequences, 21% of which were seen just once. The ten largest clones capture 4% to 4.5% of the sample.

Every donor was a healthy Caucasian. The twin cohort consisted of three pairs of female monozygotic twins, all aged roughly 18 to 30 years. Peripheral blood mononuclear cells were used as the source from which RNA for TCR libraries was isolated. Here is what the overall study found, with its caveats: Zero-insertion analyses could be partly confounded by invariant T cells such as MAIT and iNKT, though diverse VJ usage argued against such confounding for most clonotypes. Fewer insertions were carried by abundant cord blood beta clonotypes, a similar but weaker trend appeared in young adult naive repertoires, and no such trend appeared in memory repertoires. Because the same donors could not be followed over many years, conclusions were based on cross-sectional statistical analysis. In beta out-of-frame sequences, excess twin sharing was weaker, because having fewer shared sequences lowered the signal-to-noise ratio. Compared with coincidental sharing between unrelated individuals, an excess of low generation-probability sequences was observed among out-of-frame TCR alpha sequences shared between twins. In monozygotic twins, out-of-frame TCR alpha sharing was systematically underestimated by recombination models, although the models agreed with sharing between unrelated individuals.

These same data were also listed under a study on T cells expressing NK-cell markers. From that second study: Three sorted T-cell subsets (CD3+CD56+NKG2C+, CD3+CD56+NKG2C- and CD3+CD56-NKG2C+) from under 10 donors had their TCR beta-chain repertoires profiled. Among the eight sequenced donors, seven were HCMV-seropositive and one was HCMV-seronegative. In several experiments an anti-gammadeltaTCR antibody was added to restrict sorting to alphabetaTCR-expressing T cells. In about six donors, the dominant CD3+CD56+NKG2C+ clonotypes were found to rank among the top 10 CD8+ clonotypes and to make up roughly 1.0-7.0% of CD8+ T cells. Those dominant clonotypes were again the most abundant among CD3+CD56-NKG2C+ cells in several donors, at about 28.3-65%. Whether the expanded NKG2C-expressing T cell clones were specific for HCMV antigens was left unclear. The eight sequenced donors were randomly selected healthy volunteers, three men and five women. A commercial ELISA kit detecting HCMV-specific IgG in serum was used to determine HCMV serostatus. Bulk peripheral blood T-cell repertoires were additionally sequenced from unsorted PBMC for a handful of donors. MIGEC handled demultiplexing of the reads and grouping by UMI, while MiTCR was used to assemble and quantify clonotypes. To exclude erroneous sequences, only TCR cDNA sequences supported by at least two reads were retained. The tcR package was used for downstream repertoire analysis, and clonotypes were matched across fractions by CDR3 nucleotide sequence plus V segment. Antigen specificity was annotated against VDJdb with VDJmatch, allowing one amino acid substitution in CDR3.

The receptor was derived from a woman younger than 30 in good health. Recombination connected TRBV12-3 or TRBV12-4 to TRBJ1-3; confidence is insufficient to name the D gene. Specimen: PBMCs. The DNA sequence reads TGTGCCAGCAGGCGGAACAGTCGCTCTGGAAACACCATATATTTT. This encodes CASRRNSRSGNTIYF.